These 16 T cell receptor beta chains were sequenced from one sample in a study of shared clonotypes between healthy human individuals (dated by TCRdb to about 2020). To prepare the library, the immunoSEQ multiplex PCR assay was applied. What TCRdb holds here is the immuneACCESS table cut down to in-frame rearrangements. Part of the clones is not present; checked against another copy, under half of the missing clones reflect an unresolved V gene, and the others are unexplained. In this sample the table shows 450,000 to 500,000 clones, about 78% of which occur a single time. The ten largest clones capture more than 10% of the sample. Sequenced material: PBMCs. Every receptor here comes from a woman in her forties in good health. Some clones in this sample may be carry-over from other donors' samples.

The gene calls are TRBV5-1 and TRBJ1-2; 8 nucleotides agree with TRBD1. Trimming took 5 bases from V and 3 from J; bases not matched to a gene: 9. Germline loops: CDR1 SGHRS, CDR2 YFSETQ. CDR3 size: 15 residues. In nucleotides, the CDR3 is TGCGCCAGCAGACGTCTGACAGGGGAGGACTATGGCTACACCTTC. Translated: CASRRLTGEDYGYTF.

The V call is TRBV11-2, the J call TRBJ1-2; 8 nucleotides match TRBD1. The CDR3 consists of 13 residues. The germline CDR1 and CDR2 sequences are SGHAT and FQNNGV. With 2 bases clipped from V and 13 bases from J, the junction kept 9 bases outside the gene matches. The CDR3 sequence is CASSLPGDRSSTF. For the CDR3, the DNA is TGTGCCAGCAGCTTACCAGGGGACAGGTCGAGCACCTTC.

V usage is TRBV28 and J usage is TRBJ1-2, with 10 positions matching TRBD1. The CDR3 runs to 15 residues. V lost 5 bases and J lost 3; bases outside the gene matches: 6. Germline-derived CDR1 and CDR2 are MDHEN and SYDVKM. CDR3 nucleotide sequence: TGTGCCAGCAGTGGTTCGGGACAGGGGTACTATGGCTACACCTTC. It encodes CASSGSGQGYYGYTF.

The chain couples TRBV29-1 to TRBJ2-2; a weak D match, TRBD1 (5 bases). Trimming removed 3 bases from V and 1 base from J, with 6 bases in between. Germline V gene sequence: CDR1 SQVTM, CDR2 ANQGSEA. There are 13 residues in the CDR3. Here the CDR3 DNA reads TGCAGCGTTGATACAGGGAACACCGGGGAGCTGTTTTTT. It yields the protein CSVDTGNTGELFF.

The genes are TRBV6-1 and TRBJ2-7; D gene uncertain. Germline CDR1 is MNHNS and CDR2 is SASEGT. This CDR3 contains 11 residues. Trimming removed 5 bases from V and 4 bases from J, with 6 bases in between. CDR3 region: CASSWLYEQYF. The CDR3 DNA reads TGTGCCAGCAGTTGGTTATACGAGCAGTACTTC.

This sequence joins TRBV28 and TRBJ2-1; TRBD2 matches 7 bases. The V segment lost 3 bases and the J segment 8 bases; nucleotides outside the gene matches: 7. CDR3 length equals 14 residues. The germline gives CDR1 MDHEN, CDR2 SYDVKM. CDR3 DNA sequence: TGTGCCAGCAGTTTTAGGCCCGCGGGAGATGAGCAGTTCTTC. Its protein is CASSFRPAGDEQFF.

A few counts support this clone. Possible read error: a much larger clone is one base away. This sequence joins TRBV23-1 and TRBJ2-4; a possible D gene is TRBD2 (6 bases). TRBV23-1 is an ORF, and what it does is uncertain. The V end was cut by 6 bases, the J end by 0 bases, with 18 bases between. This CDR3 comprises 17 residues. CDR3 in amino acids: CASRGGASCPAKNIQYF. CDR3 coding DNA: TGCGCCAGCAGGGGCGGGGCCTCCTGTCCAGCCAAAAACATTCAGTACTTC.

In this sample, this clone turned up a few times. This rearrangement joins TRBV18 to TRBJ2-7; no clear D. V lost 4 bases to trimming and J lost 0 bases, with 13 bases between them. The CDR3 runs to 15 residues. The germline gives CDR1 KGHSH, CDR2 LQKENI. The CDR3 coding sequence is TGTGCCAGCTCACACCCAACAGTGAGCTCCTACGAGCAGTACTTC. It codes for CASSHPTVSSYEQYF.

Of note for this clone: One end of the junction fails to match germline, which may point to a read error. The chain joins TRBV28 to TRBJ1-1; possible D gene TRBD1, 6 bases. The germline V gene has CDR1 MDHEN and CDR2 SYDVKM. CDR3 length: 13 amino acids. The CDR3 loop reads CAGSLRGRPEAFF. DNA for the CDR3: TGTGCCGGCAGTTTACGGGGGCGACCAGAAGCTTTCTTT.

The J gene is TRBJ2-2, the V gene TRBV29-1, with 11 bases identical to TRBD2. In germline, CDR1 is SQVTM, CDR2 ANQGSEA. There are 15 residues in the CDR3. V gave up 7 bases and J gave up 4 bases; unmatched junction bases: 8. The CDR3 DNA follows: TGCAGCGCTTCCACTAGCGGGAGCGGCACCGGGGAGCTGTTTTTT. Translating it yields CSASTSGSGTGELFF.

This sequence joins TRBV7-2 and TRBJ2-7; D unclear. The CDR3 is 14 residues long. V was pared by 5 bases and J by 2 bases, with 13 bases between. Germline lookup yields CDR1 SGHTA and CDR2 FQGNSA. The CDR3 here is CASSPMGITYEQYF. Here the CDR3 DNA reads TGTGCCAGCAGCCCTATGGGGATCACCTACGAGCAGTACTTC.

The chain links TRBV14 to TRBJ2-3; D is ambiguous. The CDR3 spans 15 residues. Germline V gene lookup returns CDR1 SGHDN and CDR2 FVKESK. V was trimmed by 0 bases and J by 6 bases, leaving 13 bases between them. The CDR3 loop is CASSQEVVSWDTQYF. The CDR3, as DNA: TGTGCCAGCAGCCAAGAGGTGGTCAGTTGGGATACGCAGTATTTT.

The chain joins TRBV27 to TRBJ2-3; 10 nucleotides match TRBD2. Germline V CDR1 and CDR2: MNHEY, SMNVEV (reference sequence). J was trimmed by 5 bases and V by 6 bases; bases with no gene match: 5. This CDR3 has 14 amino acids. The CDR3 bases are TGTGCCAGCAGCCTTAGCGGGAGGCGAGATACGCAGTATTTT. This sequence encodes CASSLSGRRDTQYF.

This clone appeared a few times. This chain links TRBV29-1 with TRBJ2-1, with 10 bases identical to TRBD2. Per germline, CDR1 SQVTM and CDR2 ANQGSEA. This CDR3 has 14 residues. Trimming at V came to 5 bases and at J to 6 bases, leaving 7 bases not matched to a gene. CDR3 sequence (DNA): TGCAGCGTTTATAGCGGGAGGTCAGGCAATGAGCAGTTCTTC. This codes for CSVYSGRSGNEQFF.

The CDR3 nucleotides read TGTGCCAGCAGCCACGCCGGGACTCTCCATGAGAATGAGCAGTTCTTC. Its translation is CASSHAGTLHENEQFF. The rearrangement links TRBV7-9 to TRBJ2-1, with D possibly matching TRBD2 (6 bases). The CDR3 has 16 amino acids. V was pared by 5 bases and J by 7 bases, with 21 bases between. Germline values: CDR1 SEHNR, CDR2 FQNEAQ (reference sequence).

This chain joins TRBV4-3 and TRBJ2-1; no definite D call. The germline V gene encodes CDR1 LGHNA and CDR2 YSLEER. Trimming left V 0 bases short and J 2 bases short, with 8 bases between. The CDR3 is 15 residues long. The CDR3 region has the DNA TGCGCCAGCAGCCAAGAACGCGGAACCTACAATGAGCAGTTCTTC. It yields the protein CASSQERGTYNEQFF.